Each of the 12 T cell receptor beta chains below was sequenced from the same sample in a study of spatial heterogeneity in lung cancer. Using its own MiXCR run on the 5' RACE reads, TCRdb lists one record per CDR3 protein. In the table there are roughly 48,000 distinct CDR3 sequences, approximately 5.3% of which are singletons. Documented time point: sample taken at primary tumor resection. This specimen was PBMCs, taken at surgery. Receptors were obtained from a male donor with early-stage non-small cell lung cancer.

This clonotype has at least ten counts. As DNA, the CDR3 is TGTGCCAGCAGTCCAGGGACTAGCGCGACCCGCACAGATACGCAGTATTTT. Translating it yields CASSPGTSATRTDTQYF. This sequence joins TRBV28 and TRBJ2-3; 10 nucleotides match TRBD2. The CDR3 sequence is 17 residues long. The germline CDR1 and CDR2 sequences are MDHEN and SYDVKM. The V segment lost 5 bases and the J segment 1 base; nucleotides outside the gene matches: 9.

There are many counts of this clonotype. This chain joins TRBV9 and TRBJ1-1, with TRBD1 matching over 8 bases. J gave up 8 bases and V 2 bases, and 5 bases lay outside the gene matches. Germline CDR1 and CDR2: SGDLS and YYNGEE. The CDR3 contains 13 residues. The CDR3 here is CASSVGTGSEAFF. The CDR3 DNA reads TGTGCCAGCAGCGTCGGGACAGGAAGCGAAGCTTTCTTT.

At least ten counts were recorded for this clonotype. The chain employs TRBV20-1 and TRBJ2-5; no definite D call. V gave up 4 bases and J gave up 1 base, with 16 bases separating them. Germline values: CDR1 DFQATT, CDR2 SNEGSKA (reference sequence). The CDR3 covers 15 residues. The CDR3 DNA follows: TGCAGTGCTACCTTCGGCGTGGACCTCCAAGAGACCCAGTACTTC. This gives the protein CSATFGVDLQETQYF.

This clonotype has only a few counts. The genes are TRBV7-2 and TRBJ1-3, with D possibly matching TRBD1 (5 bases). Germline CDR1 and CDR2: SGHTA and FQGNSA. V was pared by 10 bases and J by 0 bases, with 13 bases between. The CDR3 is 14 residues long. CDR3 nucleotide sequence: TGTGCCATCCTACCCGGGGGCTCTGGAAACACCATATATTTT. Protein product: CAILPGGSGNTIYF.

This clonotype was counted ten times or more. The chain recombines TRBV12-3 or TRBV12-4 with TRBJ2-3; TRBD1 matches at 7 bases. The CDR3 runs to 14 residues. Trimming took 6 bases from V and 1 from J; bases not matched to a gene: 4. The DNA for the CDR3 is TGTGCCAGCAGATCCCAGGGGGGCACAGATACGCAGTATTTT. This codes for CASRSQGGTDTQYF.

This clonotype was observed a handful of times. The V call is TRBV18, the J call TRBJ2-5; D might be TRBD1 or TRBD2, each matching 5 bases. V lost 4 bases and J lost 13, with 19 bases in between. The germline gives CDR1 KGHSH, CDR2 LQKENI. The CDR3 is 13 amino acids. The CDR3 protein is CASSHSGTAAVYF. The CDR3 coding sequence is TGTGCCAGCTCACACTCAGGGACCGCCGCGGTGTACTTC.

In its sample, this clonotype was seen many times. The V gene is TRBV6-5, the J gene TRBJ2-1; 8 nucleotides agree with TRBD1. V dropped 5 bases and J dropped 5; count of bases not matched to a gene: 5. This CDR3 is built from 14 residues. Per the germline V gene, CDR1 is MNHEY and CDR2 is SVGAGI. DNA of the CDR3: TGTGCCAGCAGTCCGGACAGGGCAGACAATGAGCAGTTCTTC. Encoded protein: CASSPDRADNEQFF.

The chain joins TRBV5-6 to TRBJ2-7; D ambiguous. Trimming took off 1 base at V and 11 bases at J, with 19 bases between the two ends. The CDR3 is 14 residues long. Germline CDR1 reads SGHDT; CDR2 reads YYEEEE. The CDR3 sequence: CASSLFTRTPFEYF. The CDR3 bases are TGTGCCAGCAGCTTGTTTACAAGGACCCCATTCGAGTACTTC.

The table lists this clonotype with a few counts. The V call is TRBV27, the J call TRBJ2-1; D is unclear. Germline V gene sequence: CDR1 MNHEY, CDR2 SMNVEV (reference sequence). The CDR3 runs 11 residues. V was shortened by 3 bases and J by 8 bases, with 5 bases between the two germline ends. The CDR3 coding sequence is TGTGCCAGCAGTTTTGGTGATGAGCAGTTCTTC. Protein product: CASSFGDEQFF.

J is TRBJ2-5 and V is TRBV7-2, with 7 bases matching TRBD1. Germline CDR1 reads SGHTA; CDR2 reads FQGNSA. This CDR3 is built from 14 residues. Trimming took 4 bases from V and 4 from J; bases not matched to a gene: 6. This CDR3 is CASSWRQGGETQYF. CDR3 bases: TGTGCCAGCAGCTGGCGACAGGGCGGAGAGACCCAGTACTTC. The entire variable domain, with the rest obtained from reference TRBV7-2 and TRBJ2-5, is as follows: GAGVSQSPSNKVTEKGKDVELRCDPISGHTALYWYRQSLGQGLEFLIYFQGNSAPDKSGLPSDRFSAERTGGSVSTLTIQRTQQEDSAVYLCASSWRQGGETQYFGPGTRLLVL.

The chain links TRBV15 to TRBJ2-7; TRBD1 matches at 9 bases. The CDR3 loop spans 13 amino acids. J gave up 2 bases and V 8 bases, and 4 bases lay outside the gene matches. Germline V gene lookup returns CDR1 LNHNV and CDR2 YYDKDF (reference sequence). CDR3 protein: CATARDRAYEQYF. CDR3 in DNA: TGTGCCACCGCCAGGGACAGGGCCTACGAGCAGTACTTC.

This clonotype was seen more than once but under ten times. The J gene is TRBJ2-7, the V gene TRBV27; TRBD1 matches at 9 bases. Unmatched junction bases numbered 5, after V lost 3 bases and J lost 5 bases. CDR3 length equals 14 residues. Germline lookup yields CDR1 MNHEY and CDR2 SMNVEV (reference sequence). The CDR3, as DNA: TGTGCCAGCAGTTTTTGGGACAGGGAAAACGAGCAGTACTTC. Translated: CASSFWDRENEQYF.